A single sample is the source of the 11 T cell receptor beta chains below, sequenced in a study of monozygotic twins with inflammatory bowel disease. TCRdb re-called the 5' RACE reads and catalogs CDR3 proteins one per entry, DNA excluded. This sample's table has about 450,000 distinct CDR3 sequences. The sample was blood. These receptor sequences come from a human donor with ulcerative colitis or Crohn's disease, or a healthy co-twin of an affected twin (not recorded which).

This chain links TRBV3-1 with TRBJ1-1; absent DNA, TCRdb's TRBD1 call cannot be checked. CDR1 LGHDT and CDR2 YNNKEL come from the germline V gene (reference sequence). The CDR3 spans 16 residues. CDR3 protein: CASSQVQGKGGTEAFF.

The chain links TRBV5-1 to TRBJ1-1. There are 13 residues in the CDR3. Germline V gene lookup returns CDR1 SGHRS and CDR2 YFSETQ. CDR3 sequence reads: CASSLVDNTEAFF. The full variable domain, its missing parts supplied by reference TRBV5-1 and TRBJ1-1, is KAGVTQTPRYLIKTRGQQVTLSCSPISGHRSVSWYQQTPGQGLQFLFEYFSETQRNKGNFPGRFSGRQFSNSRSEMNVSTLELGDSALYLCASSLVDNTEAFFGQGTRLTVV.

The chain is built from TRBV6-1 and TRBJ2-1; TCRdb indicates TRBD1, and absent DNA this call remains unverified. Germline CDR1 is MNHNS and CDR2 is SASEGT. This CDR3 contains 15 residues. CDR3 loop: CASSDRGRVDNEQFF.

V and J are TRBV6-1 and TRBJ1-1; the D call of TRBD1 rests on TCRdb alone, since no DNA is present to check it. CDR1 and CDR2 (germline): MNHNS, SASEGT. The CDR3 is 16 residues long. CDR3: CASRSGTGLGNTEAFF.

V gene TRBV4-1 combines with J gene TRBJ1-2. The CDR3 extends over 15 amino acids. CDR1 and CDR2 (germline): MGHRA, YSYEKL. This CDR3 is CASSFSASGLDGYTF.

V is TRBV19 and J is TRBJ1-2; TCRdb proposes TRBD1, but this gene call is untestable without DNA. This CDR3 spans 13 amino acids. Looked up from germline, CDR1 is LNHDA and CDR2 is SQIVND (reference sequence). CDR3 residues: CASSSDRIGGYTF.

This sequence joins TRBV11-2 and TRBJ1-6. Germline values: CDR1 SGHAT, CDR2 FQNNGV. The CDR3 covers 15 residues. The CDR3 region is CASSFTLEFNSPLHF.

The chain links TRBV12-3 or TRBV12-4 to TRBJ2-7; there is no DNA to check the TCRdb D call of TRBD1. The CDR3 consists of 13 residues. CDR3 residues: CASSLRRDGEQYF.

The chain combines TRBV29-1 with TRBJ1-1; TCRdb picks TRBD1, but there is no DNA to check that call. CDR1 and CDR2 (germline): SQVTM, ANQGSEA. The CDR3 is made up of 14 amino acids. CDR3 protein: CSVAFGGVDTEAFF.

The gene calls are TRBV30 and TRBJ1-5. Germline CDR1 is GTSNPN and CDR2 is SVGIG (reference sequence). The CDR3 contains 13 residues. The CDR3 region is CAWSVIHFGPQHF.

This chain connects TRBV5-5 to TRBJ2-2. The CDR3 length is 14 residues. Looked up from germline, CDR1 is SGHKS and CDR2 is YYEKEE (reference sequence). The CDR3 protein is CASSLRGYTGELFF. The variable domain in full, with the rest retrieved from reference TRBV5-5 and TRBJ2-2, is DAGVTQSPTHLIKTRGQQVTLRCSPISGHKSVSWYQQVLGQGPQFIFQYYEKEERGRGNFPDRFSARQFPNYSSELNVNALLLGDSALYLCASSLRGYTGELFFGEGSRLTVL.